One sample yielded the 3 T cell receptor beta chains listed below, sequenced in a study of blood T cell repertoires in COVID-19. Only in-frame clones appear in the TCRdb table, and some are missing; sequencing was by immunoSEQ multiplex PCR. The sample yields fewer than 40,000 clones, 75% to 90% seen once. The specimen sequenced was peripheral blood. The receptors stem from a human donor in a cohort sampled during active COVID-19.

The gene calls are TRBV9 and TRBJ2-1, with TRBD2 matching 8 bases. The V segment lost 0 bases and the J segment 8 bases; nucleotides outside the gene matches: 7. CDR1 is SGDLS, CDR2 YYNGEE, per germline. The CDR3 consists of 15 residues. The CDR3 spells CASSVGGTRADEQFF. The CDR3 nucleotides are TGTGCCAGCAGCGTAGGCGGGACTAGGGCCGATGAGCAGTTCTTC.

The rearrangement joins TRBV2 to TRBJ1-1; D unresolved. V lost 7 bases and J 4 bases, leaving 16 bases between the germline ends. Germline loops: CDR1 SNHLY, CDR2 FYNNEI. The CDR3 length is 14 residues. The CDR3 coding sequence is TGTGCCAGCAACCCCGGGAACTGGGGCACTGAAGCTTTCTTT. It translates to CASNPGNWGTEAFF. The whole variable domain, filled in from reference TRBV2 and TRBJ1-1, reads EPEVTQTPSHQVTQMGQEVILRCVPISNHLYFYWYRQILGQKVEFLVSFYNNEISEKSEIFDDQFSVERPDGSNFTLKIRSTKLEDSAMYFCASNPGNWGTEAFFGQGTRLTVV.

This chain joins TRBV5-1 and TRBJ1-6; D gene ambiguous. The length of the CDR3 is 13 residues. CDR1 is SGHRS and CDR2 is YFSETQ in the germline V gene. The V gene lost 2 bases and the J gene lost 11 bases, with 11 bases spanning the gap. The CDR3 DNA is TGCGCCAGCAGCTTAGGGAGGGCCCCACCCCTCCACTTT. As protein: CASSLGRAPPLHF.